This entry is about one TCR beta chain. What it binds is unknown. Individual cDNA molecules received unique molecular identifiers during library preparation. Via MiXCR, TCRdb re-called the 5' RACE reads, giving one row per CDR3 protein. In the table there are roughly 60,000 distinct CDR3 sequences, around an eighth of which are singletons. These data originate in a study of early T cells in non-severe SARS-CoV-2 infection. Study-level information: The sequenced material was bulk RNA from unsorted whole blood, and its chains were unpaired.

The length of the CDR3 is 16 residues. V gave up 0 bases and J gave up 9 bases, with 17 bases separating them. The germline V gene has CDR1 LGHNA and CDR2 YSLEER. Study-level results: VDJdb matching, biased toward anti-spike CD8 responses, missed private and CD4 specificities.

The V gene is TRBV4-3, the J gene TRBJ1-4; the D is unclear. The sequence was collected from an adult who was a healthcare worker with PCR-confirmed SARS-CoV-2 infection or an uninfected control (not recorded which). Sequencing was carried out using whole blood. This CDR3 is CASSQDLGPKPKKLFF. CDR3 in DNA: TGCGCCAGCAGCCAAGATTTGGGTCCAAAACCGAAAAAACTGTTTTTT.